This T cell receptor (beta chain) is drawn from a study of cytomegalovirus exposure and HLA in healthy donors (dated by TCRdb to 2016 to 2017). About the full investigation: An earlier analysis of several hundred of the donors reported roughly 270 Gb of sequence data and 117 million unique TCR beta sequences from about 200 million T cells. The study profiled the T cell repertoires of some 610 subjects by immunosequencing and related them to cytomegalovirus serostatus. The aim of the study was to test whether cataloging public T cell receptors could identify signatures of past pathogen exposure. To study patterns of TCR occurrence, a later analysis re-analyzed previously published TCR beta repertoires from around 660 donors and added high-resolution HLA genotyping. A later genetic analysis used genome-wide SNP genotypes for about three fifths of the roughly 700 donors, treating that subset as a discovery cohort. All discovery cohort repertoires had been generated using a single sequencing platform. Class I and class II HLA loci were covered by the typing at four-digit resolution. High-throughput TCR immunosequencing, statistical association of individual TCRs with disease status, and machine learning were combined to predict cytomegalovirus infection status. Because of strong linkage in the cohort, four or five DR-DQ haplotypes were treated as single units for association and clustering. An early release that covered 500 to 800 HLA-typed donors contained approximately 300 gigabases of sequencing data and approximately 85 million unique TCR sequences. The later analysis used no new phenotypic data to find candidate immune exposures, relying instead on TCR beta sequences and their occurrence across donors. On average, roughly 240,000 unique TCR beta nucleotide sequences were sequenced per donor among roughly 430 genotyped donors of the cohort, with 15% to 20% of those sequences being non-productive. Alongside the repertoire data, information on donor age, sex, ethnicity and CMV serostatus was compiled. Among the roughly 390 genotyped donors, around 79% belonged to the genetic ancestry cluster associated with self-reported Caucasian donors. Typing coverage differed by locus: A, B, C, DRB1 and DQB1 were typed in about 629-630 donors, DQA1 in 522, DPA1 in nearly 610, and DPB1 in 400 to 490. To decide whether each TCR beta V gene segment behaved as functional or pseudogenic, an earlier analysis of fewer than 750 of the donors relied on high-throughput TCR beta sequencing. Along with the roughly 670-subject first cohort, a separate validation cohort of over 90 different subjects was used. Study-wide conclusions, independent of this receptor: According to a later analysis, most CMV-associated TCR beta chains appeared to be HLA-restricted, and the HLA associations seemed to be driven largely by CMV exposure. Linkage disequilibrium might explain the correlated functional status among segregating V segments, but an unknown experimental factor could not be ruled out. The authors suggested that the approach could potentially be extended to other disease states and immunological phenotypes. In a later genetic analysis, fewer N-insertions in productive TCRs were reported among donors in an Asian-associated ancestry cluster than the roughly 700-donor mean. A further reported finding was that TCR beta sequences accurately predicted the HLA-A and HLA-B alleles for most subjects in the first cohort. Sequencing depth was assumed to be roughly uniform across donors in the presence/absence analyses, though that assumption may not hold. In vitro tests confirmed that a few of the cytomegalovirus-associated TCR beta chains recognize cytomegalovirus antigens. In a later analysis, the rate of TCR association differed among HLA loci, with DRB1 alleles having the most associated TCRs and HLA-C alleles having the fewest. HLA typing was unavailable for some donors at each locus, so association tests used only the typed subset. Immune exposure information for the cohort was limited to CMV serostatus. Across donors, most TCR sequences were observed very rarely, whereas some public TCRs were present in many individuals. The earlier analysis of about 600 of the donors excluded over 15 rarely observed V segments, including chromosome 9 orphons, because counts were too low. The study listed 170 or so TCR beta chains as associated with cytomegalovirus. Broadly in line with IMGT annotations, most TCR beta V segments showed up in productive rearrangements about 87% or about 30% of the time in an earlier analysis of some 590 of the donors. A cluster of highly shared sequence variants was judged likely to be a technical artifact of the sequencing pipeline. A later analysis associated 16,951 TCR beta sequences with specific HLA alleles at a false discovery rate of 0.05. Assigning TCR associations to individual alleles was difficult when HLA alleles, especially DR and DQ, strongly co-occurred. According to a later analysis, parvovirus B19, influenza, CMV and Epstein-Barr virus appeared linked to several top co-occurrence clusters. In both the original and validation cohorts, the classifier was reported to diagnose cytomegalovirus status with high specificity and sensitivity. V-gene and J-gene trimming of TCR beta chains was associated with a missense DCLRE1C variant in a later genetic analysis, and the association was replicated in an independent cohort. In a later analysis, HLA-associated TCR beta chains showed more clonal expansion and lower generation probabilities than non-associated chains that were equally common. The 87-base-pair reads could not distinguish some IMGT-functional V segments, including TRBV6-2 and TRBV6-3, so those segments were excluded. The cohort was sequenced for TCR beta chains only, and without alpha or paired-chain data the features that could be detected were limited.

The CDR3 goes from the cysteine to the phenylalanine over 14 residues. Only the CDR3 portion is preserved as DNA: 42 bases, with reading frame beginning at the first base. V sheds 4 bases and J sheds 3 bases, leaving 9 bases between their ends. The germline V gene yields MDHEN for CDR1 and SYDVKM for CDR2. The method behind the library was the immunoSEQ multiplex PCR assay. A mixture of 60 forward primers for TCR Vbeta segments and 13 reverse primers for TCR Jbeta segments was used in the multiplex PCR. A multiplex PCR assay on genomic DNA amplified the CDR3 region of rearranged TCR beta genes. On the Illumina HiSeq System, the amplified TCR beta libraries were sequenced as 87-base-pair reads. Per the authors' processing: Across the 500 to 850 repertoires, a later analysis counted some 81 million unique TCR beta chains, some 11 million of which were shared by at least two donors. Raw reads were error-corrected and collapsed into unique sequences with a nearest-neighbor algorithm that merged closely related sequences to remove PCR and sequencing errors. V, D and J gene segments were assigned by aligning CDR3 sequences to IMGT reference sequences. For a sequence to be retained, at least a six-nucleotide match to both a V gene segment and a J gene segment was required. Rearrangements were called productive when the CDR3 lacked stop codons and stayed in frame with V and J; all others were non-productive. CDR3 was defined according to IMGT convention as the region running from the second conserved V-encoded cysteine to the conserved J-encoded phenylalanine. The earlier analysis of some 540 of the donors excluded any sequence lacking an unambiguous match to a single V gene segment. In an earlier analysis of several hundred of the donors, V segments were called functional above 56.7% productive rearrangements and were called segregating when the between-donor standard deviation exceeded 5%. To diagnose cytomegalovirus status from the catalog of TCR beta chain sequences, a statistical classification framework was built. In a later analysis, V and J genes were assigned by comparing TCR nucleotide sequences against IMGT/GENE-DB human TR gene sequences. In a later analysis, CDR3 sequences and most-parsimonious VDJ recombination scenarios were assigned using the TCRdist pipeline. A later analysis defined each TCR beta chain by its CDR3 amino acid sequence plus V-gene family, and excluded reads lacking a unique V-gene family. As a way to deal with suspected cross-contamination and a sequencing artifact, a later analysis dropped nearly 600 nucleotide sequences that were highly shared and had low generation probability. In a later analysis, a clonal expansion index for each public chain was calculated from normalized within-repertoire ranks of inferred template counts. Generation probabilities in a later analysis came from a VDJ recombination model fitted to out-of-frame rearrangements, and those results were checked against IGoR. In a later analysis, hypergeometric tests were used to score TCR-TCR, TCR-HLA and TCR-CMV co-occurrence, with a repertoire-size bias correction applied to TCR pairs. In a later analysis, false discovery rates were estimated by permuting HLA or CMV assignments 20 times. In a later analysis, co-occurring TCRs were grouped using DBSCAN, and TCRdist sequence similarity was added for clustering within HLA-allele-positive subsets. For co-occurrence clustering, repertoires with fewer than 30,000 or more than 120,000 public chains were excluded, along with 4 to 6 repertoires with anomalous nucleotide sharing. Sourced from immuneACCESS, this table was stored by TCRdb with only in-frame sequences that have V and J called. A share of the clones is absent; for the studies checked, an unresolved V gene accounts for under half, and the remainder has no known explanation. V, J and clone size are taken as reported in that table, and D and trimming were inferred from the DNA itself. The sample includes 90,000 to 120,000 clones, with approximately 80% observed a single time. The top ten hold around 5% of the sample.

Comment on this clone: The antigen it binds to is not known. Base quality data are lacking; no much larger clone is found one base away.

In total, approximately 700 healthy bone marrow donors made up the cohort. Cohort members were all nominally healthy when sampled, although unrecorded immune exposures were likely present. The donor tested CMV seropositive and was one of the 289 seropositive cohort members. Each donor provided a peripheral blood sample, and peripheral blood mononuclear cells were used for TCR beta sequencing. Genomic DNA extraction from the blood cell samples was performed with the Qiagen DNeasy Blood Extraction Kit. The V and J segments used are TRBV28 and TRBJ2-2, with the D gene not clear enough to name. Sequencing input: PBMCs. This TCR came from a woman under 30 in good health and CMV-seropositive. The CDR3 reads CASSSEQHTGELFF. The nucleotide sequence is given as TGTGCCAGCAGTTCAGAACAGCACACCGGGGAGCTGTTTTTT.